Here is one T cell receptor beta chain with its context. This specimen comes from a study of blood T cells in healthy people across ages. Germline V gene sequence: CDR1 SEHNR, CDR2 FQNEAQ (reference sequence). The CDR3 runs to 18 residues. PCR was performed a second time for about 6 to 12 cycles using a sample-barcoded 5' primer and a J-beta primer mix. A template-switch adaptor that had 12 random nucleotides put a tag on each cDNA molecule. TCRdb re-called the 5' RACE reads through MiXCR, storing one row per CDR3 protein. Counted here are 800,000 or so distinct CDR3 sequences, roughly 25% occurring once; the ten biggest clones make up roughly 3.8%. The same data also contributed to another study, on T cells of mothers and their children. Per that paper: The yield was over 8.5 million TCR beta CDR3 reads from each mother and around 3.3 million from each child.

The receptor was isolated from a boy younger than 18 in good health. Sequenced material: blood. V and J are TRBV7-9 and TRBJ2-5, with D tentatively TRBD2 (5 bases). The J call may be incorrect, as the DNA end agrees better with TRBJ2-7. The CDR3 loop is CASSLVLGERRSSYEQYF. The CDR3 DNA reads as TGTGCCAGCAGCTTAGTGCTCGGGGAGAGGAGGTCCTCCTACGAGCAGTACTTC.